A single sample is the source of the 26 T cell receptor beta chains below, sequenced in a study of blood T cell repertoires in COVID-19. Clones were read by immunoSEQ multiplex PCR, and TCRdb kept only the in-frame ones, dropping some. The data hold some 270,000 clones, with 91% observed a single time. The material sequenced was PBMCs or T cells enriched from blood (not recorded which). These TCRs come from a middle-aged man who had been exposed to COVID-19.

The V and J genes are TRBV5-1 and TRBJ2-3, with TRBD1 matching over 11 bases. Losses at the gene ends were 4 bases for V and 2 bases for J; bases not matched to a gene: 12. The CDR3 consists of 18 residues. Germline V gene data show CDR1 as SGHRS and CDR2 as YFSETQ. The DNA for the CDR3 is TGCGCCAGCAGCGGACGGACAGGGGGCAGGTCTGCCACAGATACGCAGTATTTT. Its protein is CASSGRTGGRSATDTQYF.

The chain joins TRBV7-2 to TRBJ2-5, with TRBD2 matching over 7 bases. CDR3 length equals 16 residues. Germline values: CDR1 SGHTA, CDR2 FQGNSA. The J segment lost 3 bases and the V segment lost 5 bases, leaving 12 bases of the junction unmatched. The CDR3 here is CASSRTSGAGKETQYF. CDR3 bases: TGTGCCAGCAGCCGTACGAGCGGGGCGGGAAAAGAGACCCAGTACTTC.

The CDR3 nucleotides are TGTGCCAGCAGTTTAGGACAATCCTACGAGCAGTACTTC. Encoded protein: CASSLGQSYEQYF. J is TRBJ2-7 and V is TRBV27, with D possibly being TRBD1 (5 bases). The CDR3 consists of 13 residues. Trimming took off 2 bases at V and 1 base at J, with 6 bases between the two ends. From germline, CDR1 is MNHEY and CDR2 SMNVEV (reference sequence).

The chain uses TRBV2 and TRBJ2-2, with unresolved D. Trimming shortened V by 4 bases and J by 0 bases, and 6 bases separated the two germline ends. CDR1 and CDR2 (germline): SNHLY, FYNNEI. The CDR3 is made up of 14 amino acids. In DNA form, the CDR3 reads TGTGCCAGCAGTGGCCCTACGAACACCGGGGAGCTGTTTTTT. This translates into CASSGPTNTGELFF.

J is TRBJ2-7 and V is TRBV3-1 (or the pseudogene TRBV3-2); TRBD1 is a possible D gene (6 bases). Trimming cost V 1 base and J 3 bases, with 16 bases left between them. The CDR3 runs to 16 residues. Looked up from germline, CDR1 is LGHDT and CDR2 is YNNKEL (reference sequence). The CDR3 sequence is CASSQGPGTPNYEQYF. CDR3 in DNA: TGTGCCAGCAGCCAAGGCCCCGGGACACCTAACTACGAGCAGTACTTC.

This clone was picked up a small number of times. Other nucleotide sequences in the sample specify the same CDR3. This sequence joins TRBV7-2 and TRBJ2-2, with a weak D call TRBD2 (5 bases). The CDR3 spans 15 residues. Trimming took off 3 bases at V and 1 base at J, with 9 bases between the two ends. Looked up from germline, CDR1 is SGHTA and CDR2 is FQGNSA. The CDR3 nucleotides read TGTGCCAGCAGCTTCACCAGCGGGAACACCGGGGAGCTGTTTTTT. This codes for CASSFTSGNTGELFF.

CDR3 in DNA: TGTGCCAGCAGTCCACCCGAAAGCTCGGCGGGACCGCACTATGGCTACACCTTC. It is translated as CASSPPESSAGPHYGYTF. The chain employs TRBV28 and TRBJ1-2, with a possible D match to TRBD1 (5 bases). The V gene lost 5 bases and the J gene lost 3 bases, with 25 bases spanning the gap. Germline CDR1 reads MDHEN; CDR2 reads SYDVKM. This CDR3 contains 18 residues.

This clone showed up just a few times. The chain is built from TRBV11-2 and TRBJ2-2, with D tentatively TRBD2 (5 bases). Germline V CDR1 and CDR2: SGHAT, FQNNGV. Trimming removed 4 bases at V and 0 bases at J, with 18 bases between. The CDR3 has 18 amino acids. CDR3 loop: CASSSPRGRMANTGELFF. The CDR3 nucleotides read TGTGCCAGCAGCTCCCCACGGGGAAGGATGGCGAACACCGGGGAGCTGTTTTTT.

The J gene is TRBJ2-2, the V gene TRBV4-1; possible D gene TRBD2, 7 bases. CDR3 size: 17 residues. Germline-derived CDR1 and CDR2 are MGHRA and YSYEKL. V lost 0 bases and J 4 bases, leaving 15 bases between the germline ends. The DNA of the CDR3 is TGCGCCAGCAGCCAAGATGCAGGGGAGGGCCTCACCGGGGAGCTGTTTTTT. The encoded protein is CASSQDAGEGLTGELFF.

The CDR3 loop is CASSHSTEPYQETQYF. The CDR3 DNA is TGTGCCAGCAGCCATTCGACAGAGCCGTACCAAGAGACCCAGTACTTC. The V gene is TRBV7-9, the J gene TRBJ2-5, with a possible D match to TRBD1 (5 bases). The ends were cut back, 5 bases at V and 0 bases at J, with 16 bases in the middle. CDR3 length: 16 amino acids. Germline V CDR1 and CDR2: SEHNR, FQNEAQ (reference sequence).

The gene calls are TRBV27 and TRBJ2-2; TRBD1 aligns across 10 bases. V shed 5 bases and J 4 bases; nucleotides not matched to a gene: 7. The CDR3 has 16 residues. Germline V gene sequence: CDR1 MNHEY, CDR2 SMNVEV (reference sequence). The CDR3 nucleotides read TGTGCCAGCAGTCTGCGGACAGGGGGGATCACCGGGGAGCTGTTTTTT. Amino acids: CASSLRTGGITGELFF.

The chain employs TRBV10-2 and TRBJ1-1; 7 bases map to TRBD1. The ends lost 6 bases at V and 10 bases at J; junction bases unmatched: 8. The CDR3 length is 12 residues. Per the germline V gene, CDR1 is WSHSY and CDR2 is SAAADI. Here the CDR3 reads CASRVTGVGAFF. CDR3 DNA: TGCGCCAGCAGAGTTACAGGGGTGGGAGCTTTCTTT.

This chain connects TRBV3-1 (or the pseudogene TRBV3-2) to TRBJ2-2, with no clear D. This CDR3 comprises 16 residues. Trimming shortened V by 1 base and J by 0 bases, and 9 bases separated the two germline ends. The germline V gene encodes CDR1 LGHDT and CDR2 YNNKEL (reference sequence). CDR3 amino acids: CASSQGSTANTGELFF. In nucleotides, the CDR3 is TGTGCCAGCAGCCAAGGAAGCACCGCGAACACCGGGGAGCTGTTTTTT.

V gene TRBV7-6 combines with J gene TRBJ1-1, with a tentative D call TRBD1 (5 bases). CDR3 length: 13 amino acids. Germline V gene data show CDR1 as SGHVS and CDR2 as FNYEAQ. V dropped 8 bases and J dropped 2 bases, with 12 bases sitting between them. The CDR3 bases are TGTGCCAGCTCTAAGGACACTAACACTGAAGCTTTCTTT. It is translated as CASSKDTNTEAFF.

The genes are TRBV4-1 and TRBJ2-1; tentatively, D is TRBD1 (5 bases). Germline V lookup: CDR1 MGHRA, CDR2 YSYEKL. Between the trimmed V and J ends, which lost 5 bases and 6 bases, there was a span of 17 bases. The CDR3 is 15 amino acids. DNA for the CDR3: TGCGCCAGCAGCGGGGTAAAGGGGTTTGGCAATGAGCAGTTCTTC. Amino acid sequence: CASSGVKGFGNEQFF.

The chain combines TRBV3-1 (or the pseudogene TRBV3-2) with TRBJ2-3; D is perhaps TRBD2 (5 bases). Germline lookup yields CDR1 LGHDT and CDR2 YNNKEL (reference sequence). V was cut by 2 bases and J by 2 bases, with 17 bases left in between. The CDR3 is 17 amino acids. The CDR3 loop is CASSQRRERTYTDTQYF. The CDR3 bases are TGTGCCAGCAGCCAACGACGGGAACGAACATACACAGATACGCAGTATTTT.

V is TRBV5-1 and J is TRBJ1-6; perhaps TRBD1 as D (5 bases). CDR3 length: 14 residues. The V gene's germline CDR1 is SGHRS and CDR2 YFSETQ. The V and J ends lost 0 bases and 11 bases respectively, with 12 bases between them. CDR3: CASSLDRGRTPLHF. The CDR3 nucleotides are TGCGCCAGCAGCTTGGATCGGGGGAGGACACCCCTCCACTTT.

This chain connects TRBV11-2 to TRBJ2-2; a possible D gene is TRBD2 (6 bases). Trimming pared 5 bases from V and 2 bases from J, leaving 15 bases between. Germline V gene lookup returns CDR1 SGHAT and CDR2 FQNNGV. CDR3 length: 16 residues. The CDR3 sequence: CASSPPGTLNTGELFF. The CDR3 coding sequence is TGTGCCAGCAGCCCCCCCGGGACTCTCAACACCGGGGAGCTGTTTTTT.

The genes are TRBV28 and TRBJ2-3; maybe TRBD2 (5 bases). Trimming removed 6 bases from V and 1 base from J, with 8 bases in between. Germline CDR1 and CDR2: MDHEN and SYDVKM. CDR3 length: 13 amino acids. The CDR3 DNA is TGTGCCAGCAGCCCCGGGGGCACAGATACGCAGTATTTT. It specifies CASSPGGTDTQYF.

The rearrangement joins TRBV24-1 to TRBJ2-3; a weak D match, TRBD2 (6 bases). CDR1 is KGHDR and CDR2 is SFDVKD in the germline V gene. Trimming removed 5 bases from V and 4 bases from J, with 15 bases in between. The CDR3 has 15 residues. In DNA, the CDR3 is TGTGCCACCAGTGGTAAAACGGGAGCGGCAGATACGCAGTATTTT. Protein product: CATSGKTGAADTQYF.

J is TRBJ1-4 and V is TRBV27; TRBD1 matches 8 bases. Germline CDR1 is MNHEY and CDR2 is SMNVEV (reference sequence). The CDR3 runs 18 residues. The J segment lost 5 bases and the V segment lost 5 bases, leaving 16 bases of the junction unmatched. Written as DNA, the CDR3 is TGTGCCAGCAGTCAATCCAGGGGGCGGTTGACTCTAAATGAAAAACTGTTTTTT. This translates into CASSQSRGRLTLNEKLFF. The variable domain in full, completed from reference TRBV27 and TRBJ1-4, reads EAQVTQNPRYLITVTGKKLTVTCSQNMNHEYMSWYRQDPGLGLRQIYYSMNVEVTDKGDVPEGYKVSRKEKRNFPLILESPSPNQTSLYFCASSQSRGRLTLNEKLFFGSGTQLSVL.

This clone was detected once. The chain carries TRBV18 and TRBJ2-1; 11 bases agree with TRBD2. V lost 5 bases and J lost 5; bases outside the gene matches: 8. CDR3 length equals 16 residues. Germline V gene sequence: CDR1 KGHSH, CDR2 LQKENI. The CDR3 sequence: CASSTTGTSGNNEQFF. The DNA of the CDR3 is TGTGCCAGCTCAACTACCGGGACTAGCGGCAACAATGAGCAGTTCTTC.

V is TRBV4-2 and J is TRBJ2-1, with 11 bases aligning to TRBD2. Looked up from germline, CDR1 is LGHNA and CDR2 is YNFKEQ. The CDR3 loop spans 15 amino acids. V shed 4 bases, J shed 12 bases, and the junction held 11 bases outside the gene matches. The CDR3 spells CASSLSGTSGRGQFF. The DNA for the CDR3 is TGTGCCAGCAGCCTCTCCGGGACTAGCGGTAGGGGGCAGTTCTTC.

The chain is built from TRBV28 and TRBJ2-7, with D perhaps TRBD1 (5 bases). The V end was cut by 10 bases, the J end by 0 bases, with 16 bases between. The CDR3 is made up of 14 amino acids. Looked up from germline, CDR1 is MDHEN and CDR2 is SYDVKM. The CDR3 nucleotides read TGTGCCATCGGGCCTACAGGTCACTCCTACGAGCAGTACTTC. Protein: CAIGPTGHSYEQYF. Full variable domain (remainder filled in from reference TRBV28 and TRBJ2-7): DVKVTQSSRYLVKRTGEKVFLECVQDMDHENMFWYRQDPGLGLRLIYFSYDVKMKEKGDIPEGYSVSREKKERFSLILESASTNQTSMYLCAIGPTGHSYEQYFGPGTRLTVT.

The V gene is TRBV19, the J gene TRBJ1-2, with D possibly matching TRBD1 (6 bases). Germline CDR1 LNHDA, CDR2 SQIVND (reference sequence). The V end lost 1 base, the J end lost 7 bases, and 13 bases lay between the germline ends. This CDR3 has 14 amino acids. CDR3 loop: CASSIAAGASGYTF. CDR3 bases: TGTGCCAGTAGTATAGCGGCAGGGGCGAGTGGCTACACCTTC.

The chain links TRBV21-1 to TRBJ2-7; the D call of TRBD1 is as the table states it, not checked on the DNA. TRBV21-1 is a pseudogene. The CDR3 runs to 16 residues. CDR3 region: CASSKPPGHSFYEQYF. The CDR3 bases are TGTGCCAGCAGCAAACCCCCGGGACACTCTTTTTACGAGCAGTACTTC.